The rows below give T cell receptor beta chains drawn from one sample of a study of cytomegalovirus exposure and HLA in healthy donors. The method was immunoSEQ multiplex PCR; TCRdb's version includes in-frame clones alone and lacks a portion of them. This specimen shows about 92,000 clones; the ten leading clones hold 15% to 19%. The specimen was PBMCs. Receptor source: a middle-aged man in good health and CMV-seropositive. CDR3s include the opening cysteine and the closing phenylalanine or tryptophan. The D gene is left open where the match is weak.

V	J	D	DNA	CDR3
TRBV7-9	TRBJ2-1	TRBD2	TGTGCCAGCAGCTCTCCTTGGGGACTAGCGGGAGGTGTTGAGCAGTTCTTC	CASSSPWGLAGGVEQFF
TRBV19	TRBJ2-2	TRBD2	TGTGCCAGTAGTGGACTAGCGGGAGACGGGGAGCTGTTTTTT	CASSGLAGDGELFF
TRBV19	TRBJ1-1	TRBD1	TGTGCCAGTAGACGCATGGTGACAGGGGGCGTTAATTCTTATGGAGCTTTCTTT	CASRRMVTGGVNSYGAFF
TRBV7-9	TRBJ1-1	NA	TGTGCCAGCAGCTTTAGGGGTACAGGTGAAGCTTTCTTT	CASSFRGTGEAFF
TRBV11-3	TRBJ2-5	NA	TGTGCCAGCAGCTTAGGTGTGGGCTCTCATCGGCAAGAGACCCAGTACTTC	CASSLGVGSHRQETQYF
TRBV29-1	TRBJ2-3	NA	TGCAGCGTTGAGGCCATACAGGGTTCGGCCCCAGATACGCAGTATTTT	CSVEAIQGSAPDTQYF
TRBV11-3	TRBJ2-5	TRBD2	TGTGCCAGCAAGCTAGCGGGAGGCTCGGGGGAGACCCAGTACTTC	CASKLAGGSGETQYF
TRBV7-9	TRBJ1-1	NA	TGTGCCAGCAGCTCTTGGACAGCGAACACTGAAGCTTTCTTT	CASSSWTANTEAFF
TRBV28	TRBJ2-5	NA	TGTGCCAGCAGTTCCCGGCCGGCCAGGGGGGTAAAAGAGACCCAGTACTTC	CASSSRPARGVKETQYF
TRBV7-6	TRBJ2-7	TRBD2	TGTGCCAGCAGCTTAGGACTAGCTGGGGAGCAGTACTTC	CASSLGLAGEQYF
TRBV6-5	TRBJ1-5	NA	TGTGCCAGCAGCCCTAACAGAAAGCAGCCCCAGCATTTT	CASSPNRKQPQHF
TRBV7-8	TRBJ2-1	NA	TGTGCCAGCAGCTTAGGAGGGAGTGGTGGGAGTTACAATGAGCAGTTCTTC	CASSLGGSGGSYNEQFF
TRBV18	TRBJ1-2	TRBD1	TGTGCCAGCTCCCCTGACAGGGCCTACTATGGCTACACCTTC	CASSPDRAYYGYTF
TRBV30	TRBJ1-5	NA	TGTGCCTGGAGTTCTACATCGTCGGGTCAGCCCCAGCATTTT	CAWSSTSSGQPQHF
TRBV25-1	TRBJ2-1	NA	TGTGCCAGCAGCGAGGGCCATCATTCAATCAATGAGCAGTTCTTC	CASSEGHHSINEQFF
TRBV27	TRBJ1-2	TRBD1	TGTGCCAGCAGAATTATAGGGGGCCTTACCATCTATGGCTACACCTTC	CASRIIGGLTIYGYTF
TRBV10-3	TRBJ2-3	NA	TGTGCCATCAGTCCGCGGGAAGATACGCAGTATTTT	CAISPREDTQYF
TRBV18	TRBJ2-3	TRBD2	TGTGCCAGCTCACCGACTAGCGGGAGCACAGATACGCAGTATTTT	CASSPTSGSTDTQYF
TRBV4-3	TRBJ2-1	TRBD2	TGCGCCAGCAGCCAAGATGCCCGGCCCGGAGGACTAGCGGGTTCGGATGAGCAGTTCTTC	CASSQDARPGGLAGSDEQFF
TRBV18	TRBJ2-4	NA	TGTGCCAGCTCCCAAGGAGGAGCCCAAAACATTCAGTACTTC	CASSQGGAQNIQYF
TRBV25-1	TRBJ1-1	TRBD1	TGTGCCAGCAGTGATCCGACAGGGGACACTGAAGCTTTCTTT	CASSDPTGDTEAFF
TRBV5-6	TRBJ2-2	NA	TGTGCCAGCAGCCCGCCCTGGTGGAGCGCGAACACCGGGGAGCTGTTTTTT	CASSPPWWSANTGELFF
TRBV30	TRBJ1-1	TRBD1	TGTGCCTGGAGCGAAAAAACCGGGACAGGGGGCTTGGTGGGCATGAACACTGAAGCTTTCTTT	CAWSEKTGTGGLVGMNTEAFF
TRBV18	TRBJ2-7	NA	TGTGCCAGCTCACCGGGGAACTATCTCAGGGGGGACGAGCAGTACTTC	CASSPGNYLRGDEQYF
TRBV4-3	TRBJ1-2	NA	TGCGCCAGCAGCCACCACCGGACTGGTGCCTATGGCTACACCTTC	CASSHHRTGAYGYTF
TRBV19	TRBJ1-3	NA	TGTGCCAGTAGGGAGGGCTCCTCTGGAAACACCATATATTTT	CASREGSSGNTIYF
TRBV11-1	TRBJ2-7	TRBD2	TGTGCCAGCAGCCTGACTAGCGGGCGTTACGAGCAGTACTTC	CASSLTSGRYEQYF
TRBV27	TRBJ2-7	TRBD1	TGTGCCAGCAGTTTACTCGGGACAGGGGGCCACGAGCAGTACTTC	CASSLLGTGGHEQYF
TRBV10-3	TRBJ1-2	NA	TGTGCCATCAGTGAGCGGGACTTAAACTATGGCTACACCTTC	CAISERDLNYGYTF
TRBV12-5	TRBJ2-1	TRBD1	TGTGCTAGTGGTCCCCTTCCCGACAGGGGGAACAATGAGCAGTTCTTC	CASGPLPDRGNNEQFF
TRBV15	TRBJ2-1	NA	TGTGCCACCAGCAAAAGGGCGCTGCGGGAAAGCTCCTACAATGAGCAGTTCTTC	CATSKRALRESSYNEQFF
TRBV5-1	TRBJ2-5	TRBD1	TGCGCCAGCAGCGGGGGGACAGGGAGGATGGAGACCCAGTACTTC	CASSGGTGRMETQYF
TRBV18	TRBJ1-1	TRBD1	TGTGCCAGCTCCCGGGACAGATTGAACACTGAAGCTTTCTTT	CASSRDRLNTEAFF
TRBV10-3	TRBJ1-1	NA	TGTGCCATCACCGGACTTTACCGTGGTGAAGCTTTCTTT	CAITGLYRGEAFF
TRBV11-2	TRBJ2-1	NA	TGTGCCAGCAGCTTAGACAGGACAGAGGATCATGAGCAGTTCTTC	CASSLDRTEDHEQFF
TRBV14	TRBJ2-7	NA	TGTGCCAGCAGCCAACTTCCGGGGGTCTCCTACGAGCAGTACTTC	CASSQLPGVSYEQYF
TRBV2	TRBJ1-5	NA	TGTGCCAGCAGTGAACAGGGGTGGGAACAGCCCCAGCATTTT	CASSEQGWEQPQHF
TRBV6-6	TRBJ2-2	TRBD2	TGTGCCAGCAGTTGGACTAGCGGGAGGTATAGCGGGGAGCTGTTTTTT	CASSWTSGRYSGELFF
TRBV5-6	TRBJ1-2	NA	TGTGCCAGCAGCCCGGGGAGGGACTATGGCTACACCTTC	CASSPGRDYGYTF
TRBV20-1	TRBJ1-2	NA	TGCAGTGCTAGAGATCTTCGTGGCTACACCTTC	CSARDLRGYTF
TRBV28	TRBJ1-2	TRBD1	TGTGCCAGCAGTTTAGGACAGGGGGCTTATGGCTACACCTTC	CASSLGQGAYGYTF
TRBV4-3	TRBJ2-4	TRBD2	TGCGCCAGCAGCCAAGATGGGACTAGGGGGGAAAACATTCAGTACTTC	CASSQDGTRGENIQYF
TRBV27	TRBJ1-5	NA	TGTGCCAGCAGTCGACACCCCTCGCTGGTCGGCAATCAGCCCCAGCATTTT	CASSRHPSLVGNQPQHF
TRBV7-9	TRBJ2-3	NA	TGTGCCAGCAGCTTAGACTTAACAGATACGCAGTATTTT	CASSLDLTDTQYF
TRBV4-2	TRBJ1-2	TRBD1	TGTGCCAGCAGCCAGGGGGGACAGGGCCCTTATGGCTACACCTTC	CASSQGGQGPYGYTF
TRBV29-1	TRBJ1-1	NA	TGCAGCGTCTTCAGGGGTGGAGACACTGAAGCTTTCTTT	CSVFRGGDTEAFF
TRBV9	TRBJ1-1	TRBD1	TGTGCCAGCAGCCCCGGATTCGGACAGGGGGCAATGAACACTGAAGCTTTCTTT	CASSPGFGQGAMNTEAFF
TRBV9	TRBJ2-6	NA	TGTGCCAGCAGCGCCGGCGGTGTCTCTGGGGCCAACGTCCTGACTTTC	CASSAGGVSGANVLTF
TRBV10-3	TRBJ2-1	TRBD2	TGTGCCATCAGTGAGACTAGCGGGAGCAATGAGCAGTTCTTC	CAISETSGSNEQFF
TRBV7-8	TRBJ1-2	TRBD1	TGTGCCAGCAGCTTAAGGGACAGCGCTAACTATGGCTACACCTTC	CASSLRDSANYGYTF
TRBV19	TRBJ1-1	NA	TGTGCCAGTAGCACAAGGGCGGGCAATTCGGGCAAAACTGAAGCTTTCTTT	CASSTRAGNSGKTEAFF
TRBV5-1	TRBJ1-5	NA	TGCGCCAGCAGCGCGGGTCCGGCTATGAGCAATCAGCCCCAGCATTTT	CASSAGPAMSNQPQHF
TRBV4-1	TRBJ2-2	NA	TGCGCCAGCAGCCAAGATCCGGGAGTTACCGGGGAGCTGTTTTTT	CASSQDPGVTGELFF
TRBV18	TRBJ2-5	NA	TGTGCCAGCTCGCCCCAGGGGACCCAAGAGACCCAGTACTTC	CASSPQGTQETQYF
TRBV9	TRBJ2-7	TRBD1	TGTGCCAGCAGCGGCGGGACAGGGATCTACGAGCAGTACTTC	CASSGGTGIYEQYF
TRBV4-2	TRBJ2-7	TRBD1	TGTGCCAGCAGCCGATGGGACAGATCCTACGAGCAGTACTTC	CASSRWDRSYEQYF
TRBV6-5	TRBJ1-1	NA	TGCGCCAGCAGTTACTCGCTTCCTATGAACACTGAAGCTTTCTTT	CASSYSLPMNTEAFF
TRBV13	TRBJ1-2	NA	TGTGCCAGCAGCCTAGGGAGACCCCCTAAGGGGTACACCTTC	CASSLGRPPKGYTF
TRBV20-1	TRBJ1-2	NA	TGCAGTGCTAGAGATATCTATGGCTACACCTTC	CSARDIYGYTF
TRBV29-1	TRBJ2-3	NA	TGCAGCGTTACCCTAAGCTACACAGATACGCAGTATTTT	CSVTLSYTDTQYF